The text below deals with one TCR beta chain. What it binds is unknown. The record originates from a study of identical twins. Overall study results and limits: Invariant T cells like MAIT and iNKT could partly confound the zero-insertion analyses.

MiXCR was run by TCRdb on the 5' RACE reads, yielding one entry per CDR3 protein. The profile shows 1.5 million to 2 million distinct CDR3 sequences, around a third of them singletons. V was clipped by 0 bases and J by 0 bases, with 8 bases between them. The CDR3 length is 15 residues. Germline CDR1 is LGHNA and CDR2 is YNFKEQ. The gene calls are TRBV4-2 and TRBJ1-2; D ambiguous. The specimen was cord blood. The clonotype originates from a newborn girl in good health. For the CDR3, the DNA is TGTGCCAGCAGCCAAGAAGATCTAGCTAACTATGGCTACACCTTC. Protein product: CASSQEDLANYGYTF.